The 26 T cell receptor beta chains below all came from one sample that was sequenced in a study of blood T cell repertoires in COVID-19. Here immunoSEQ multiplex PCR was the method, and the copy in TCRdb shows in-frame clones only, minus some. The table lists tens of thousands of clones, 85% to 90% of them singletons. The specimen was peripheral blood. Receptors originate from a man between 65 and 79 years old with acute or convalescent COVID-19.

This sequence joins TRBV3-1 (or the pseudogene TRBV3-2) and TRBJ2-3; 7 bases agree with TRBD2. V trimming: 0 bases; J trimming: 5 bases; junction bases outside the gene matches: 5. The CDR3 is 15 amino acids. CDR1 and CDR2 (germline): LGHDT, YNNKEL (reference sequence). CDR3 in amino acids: CASSQDLSSGDTQYF. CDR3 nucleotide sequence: TGTGCCAGCAGCCAAGATTTGTCTAGCGGAGATACGCAGTATTTT.

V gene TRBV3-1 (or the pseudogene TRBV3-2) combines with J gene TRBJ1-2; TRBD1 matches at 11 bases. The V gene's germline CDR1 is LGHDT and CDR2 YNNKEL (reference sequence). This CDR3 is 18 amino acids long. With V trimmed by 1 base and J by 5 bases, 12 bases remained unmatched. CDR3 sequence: CASSQVSSRTGGAYGYTF. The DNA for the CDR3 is TGTGCCAGCAGCCAAGTCTCCAGCCGGACAGGGGGCGCTTATGGCTACACCTTC.

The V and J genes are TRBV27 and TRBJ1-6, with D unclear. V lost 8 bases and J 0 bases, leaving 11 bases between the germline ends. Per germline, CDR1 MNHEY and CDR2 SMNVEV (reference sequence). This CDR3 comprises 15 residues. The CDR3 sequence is CASREPGSYNSPLHF. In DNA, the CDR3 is TGTGCCAGCCGGGAGCCGGGCTCCTATAATTCACCCCTCCACTTT.

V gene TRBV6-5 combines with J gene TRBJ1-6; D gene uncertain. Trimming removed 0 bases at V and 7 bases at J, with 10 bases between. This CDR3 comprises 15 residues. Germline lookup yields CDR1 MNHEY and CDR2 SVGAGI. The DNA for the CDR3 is TGTGCCAGCAGTTACTCTCAAAATCCCAATTCACCCCTCCACTTT. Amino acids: CASSYSQNPNSPLHF.

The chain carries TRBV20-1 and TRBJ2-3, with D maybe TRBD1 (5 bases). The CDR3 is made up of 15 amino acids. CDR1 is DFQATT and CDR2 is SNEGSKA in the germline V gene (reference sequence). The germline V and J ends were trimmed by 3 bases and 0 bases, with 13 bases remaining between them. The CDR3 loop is CSASAAGASTDTQYF. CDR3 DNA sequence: TGCAGTGCTAGTGCAGCTGGGGCAAGCACAGATACGCAGTATTTT.

The CDR3 DNA is TGCAGCGTGGGGGGACAGGGCCAACAGCCCCAGCATTTT. This codes for CSVGGQGQQPQHF. The V gene is TRBV29-1, the J gene TRBJ1-5; 9 nucleotides line up with TRBD1. The CDR3 covers 13 residues. CDR1 is SQVTM and CDR2 is ANQGSEA in the germline V gene. Germline trimming cut 6 bases from V and 7 bases from J; bases unmatched to any gene: 7.

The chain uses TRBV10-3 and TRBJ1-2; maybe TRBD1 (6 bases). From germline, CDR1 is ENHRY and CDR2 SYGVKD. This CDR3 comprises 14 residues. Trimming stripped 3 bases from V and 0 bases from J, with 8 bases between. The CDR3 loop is CAISDRGPNYGYTF. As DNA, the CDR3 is TGTGCCATCAGTGACAGGGGCCCTAACTATGGCTACACCTTC.

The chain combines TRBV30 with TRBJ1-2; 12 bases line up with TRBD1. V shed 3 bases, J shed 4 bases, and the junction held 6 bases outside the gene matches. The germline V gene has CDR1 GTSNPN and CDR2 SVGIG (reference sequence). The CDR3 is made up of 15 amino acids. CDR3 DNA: TGTGCCTGGAGCCTCGGGACAGGGGGCGTCTATGGCTACACCTTC. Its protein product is CAWSLGTGGVYGYTF. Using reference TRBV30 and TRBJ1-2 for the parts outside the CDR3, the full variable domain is SQTIHQWPATLVQPVGSPLSLECTVEGTSNPNLYWYRQAAGRGLQLLFYSVGIGQISSEVPQNLSASRPQDRQFILSSKKLLLSDSGFYLCAWSLGTGGVYGYTFGSGTRLTVV.

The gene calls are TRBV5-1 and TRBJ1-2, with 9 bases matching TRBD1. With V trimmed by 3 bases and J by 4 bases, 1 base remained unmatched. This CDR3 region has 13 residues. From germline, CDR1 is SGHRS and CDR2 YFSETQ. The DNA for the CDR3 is TGCGCCAGCAGCTGGGGACAGGGCTATGGCTACACCTTC. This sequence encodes CASSWGQGYGYTF. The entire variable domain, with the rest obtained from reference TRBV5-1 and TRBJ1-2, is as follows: KAGVTQTPRYLIKTRGQQVTLSCSPISGHRSVSWYQQTPGQGLQFLFEYFSETQRNKGNFPGRFSGRQFSNSRSEMNVSTLELGDSALYLCASSWGQGYGYTFGSGTRLTVV.

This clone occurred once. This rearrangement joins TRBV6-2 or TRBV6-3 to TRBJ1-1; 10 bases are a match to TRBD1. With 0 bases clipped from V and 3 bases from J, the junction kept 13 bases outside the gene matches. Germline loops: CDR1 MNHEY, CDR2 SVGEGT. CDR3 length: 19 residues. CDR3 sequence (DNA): TGTGCCAGCAGTTACTCGAAGGGACAGGGGTTGAGTGGGGACACTGAAGCTTTCTTT. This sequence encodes CASSYSKGQGLSGDTEAFF.

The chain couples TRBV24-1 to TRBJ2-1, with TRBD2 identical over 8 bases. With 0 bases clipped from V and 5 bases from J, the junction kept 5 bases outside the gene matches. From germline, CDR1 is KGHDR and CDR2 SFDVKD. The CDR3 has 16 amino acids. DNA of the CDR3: TGTGCCACCAGTGATTTGACGGGGGGGGGCCACAATGAGCAGTTCTTC. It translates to CATSDLTGGGHNEQFF.

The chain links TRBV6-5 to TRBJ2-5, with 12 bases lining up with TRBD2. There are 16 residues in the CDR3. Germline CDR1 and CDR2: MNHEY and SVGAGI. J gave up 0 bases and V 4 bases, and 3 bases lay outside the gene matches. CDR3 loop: CASSSWTSGDQETQYF. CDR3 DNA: TGTGCCAGCAGTTCCTGGACTAGCGGGGACCAAGAGACCCAGTACTTC.

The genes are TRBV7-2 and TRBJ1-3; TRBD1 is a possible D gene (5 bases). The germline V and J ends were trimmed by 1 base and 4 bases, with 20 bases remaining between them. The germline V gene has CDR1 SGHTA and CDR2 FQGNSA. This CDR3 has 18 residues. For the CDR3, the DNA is TGTGCCAGCAGCTTAGACCCTCTTGGGGGAGGCTCGGGAAACACCATATATTTT. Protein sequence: CASSLDPLGGGSGNTIYF.

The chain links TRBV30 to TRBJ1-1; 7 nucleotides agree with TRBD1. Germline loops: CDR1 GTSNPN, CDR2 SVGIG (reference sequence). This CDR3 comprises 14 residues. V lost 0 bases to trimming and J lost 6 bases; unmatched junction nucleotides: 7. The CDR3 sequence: CAWSVLGGASEAFF. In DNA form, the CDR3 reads TGTGCCTGGAGTGTACTAGGGGGCGCTTCTGAAGCTTTCTTT.

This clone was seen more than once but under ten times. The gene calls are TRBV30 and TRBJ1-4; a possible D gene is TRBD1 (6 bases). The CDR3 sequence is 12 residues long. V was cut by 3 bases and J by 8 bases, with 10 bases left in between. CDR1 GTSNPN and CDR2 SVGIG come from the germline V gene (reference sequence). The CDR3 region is CAWSSGAEKLFF. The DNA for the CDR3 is TGTGCCTGGAGCTCAGGGGCGGAAAAACTGTTTTTT.

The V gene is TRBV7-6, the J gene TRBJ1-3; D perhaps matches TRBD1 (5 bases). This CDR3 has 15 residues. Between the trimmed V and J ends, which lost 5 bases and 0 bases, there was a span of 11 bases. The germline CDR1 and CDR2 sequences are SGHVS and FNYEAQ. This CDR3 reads CASSPRTFSGNTIYF. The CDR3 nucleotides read TGTGCCAGCAGCCCGCGGACATTCTCTGGAAACACCATATATTTT.

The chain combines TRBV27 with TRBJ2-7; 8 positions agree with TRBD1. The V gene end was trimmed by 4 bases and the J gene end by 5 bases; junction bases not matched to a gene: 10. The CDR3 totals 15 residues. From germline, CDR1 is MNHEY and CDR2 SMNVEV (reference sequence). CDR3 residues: CASSYRTGTSNEQYF. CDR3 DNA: TGTGCCAGCAGTTACCGGACAGGGACGTCCAACGAGCAGTACTTC.

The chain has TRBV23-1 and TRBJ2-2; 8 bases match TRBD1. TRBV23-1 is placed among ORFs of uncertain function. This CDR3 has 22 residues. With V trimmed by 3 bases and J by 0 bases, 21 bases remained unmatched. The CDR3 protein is CASSHNLQFRDRITSNTGELFF. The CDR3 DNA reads TGCGCCAGCAGTCACAACCTTCAGTTCCGGGACAGGATAACTTCGAACACCGGGGAGCTGTTTTTT.

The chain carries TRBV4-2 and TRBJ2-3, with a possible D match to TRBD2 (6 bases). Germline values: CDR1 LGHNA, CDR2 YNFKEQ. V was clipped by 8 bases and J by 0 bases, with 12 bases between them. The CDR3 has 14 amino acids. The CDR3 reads CASSYSGSTDTQYF. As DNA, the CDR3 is TGTGCCAGCTCTTATAGCGGTAGCACAGATACGCAGTATTTT.

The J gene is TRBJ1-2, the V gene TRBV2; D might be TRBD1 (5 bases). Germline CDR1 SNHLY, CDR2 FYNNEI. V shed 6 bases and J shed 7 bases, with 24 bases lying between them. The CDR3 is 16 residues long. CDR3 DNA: TGTGCCAGCAGAGTTTTGTCGGGCACCGGGGGACGTGGCTACACCTTC. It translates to CASRVLSGTGGRGYTF. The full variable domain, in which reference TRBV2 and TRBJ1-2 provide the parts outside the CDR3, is EPEVTQTPSHQVTQMGQEVILRCVPISNHLYFYWYRQILGQKVEFLVSFYNNEISEKSEIFDDQFSVERPDGSNFTLKIRSTKLEDSAMYFCASRVLSGTGGRGYTFGSGTRLTVV.

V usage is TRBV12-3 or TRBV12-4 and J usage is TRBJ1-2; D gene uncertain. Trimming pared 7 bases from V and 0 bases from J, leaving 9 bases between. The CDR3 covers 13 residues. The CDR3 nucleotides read TGTGCCAGCATTCGGGGATCTAACTATGGCTACACCTTC. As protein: CASIRGSNYGYTF.

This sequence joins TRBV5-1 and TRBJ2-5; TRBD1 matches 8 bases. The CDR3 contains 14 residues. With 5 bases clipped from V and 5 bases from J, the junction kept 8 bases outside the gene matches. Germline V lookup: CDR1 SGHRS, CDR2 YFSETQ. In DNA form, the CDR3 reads TGCGCCAGCAGGACCTCGGACAGGGTGGAGACCCAGTACTTC. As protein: CASRTSDRVETQYF.

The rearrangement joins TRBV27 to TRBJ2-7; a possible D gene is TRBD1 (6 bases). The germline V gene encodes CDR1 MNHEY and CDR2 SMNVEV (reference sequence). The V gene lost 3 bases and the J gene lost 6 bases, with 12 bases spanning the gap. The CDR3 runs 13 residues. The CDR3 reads CASSLNRAAEQYF. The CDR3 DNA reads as TGTGCCAGCAGTTTGAACAGGGCCGCCGAGCAGTACTTC.

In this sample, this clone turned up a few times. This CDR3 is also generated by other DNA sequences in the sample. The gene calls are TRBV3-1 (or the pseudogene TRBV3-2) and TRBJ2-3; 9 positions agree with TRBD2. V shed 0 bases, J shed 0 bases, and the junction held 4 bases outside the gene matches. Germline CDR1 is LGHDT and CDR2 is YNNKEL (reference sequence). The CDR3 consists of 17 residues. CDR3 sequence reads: CASSQEVRGGSTDTQYF. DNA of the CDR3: TGTGCCAGCAGCCAAGAAGTGCGGGGGGGAAGCACAGATACGCAGTATTTT.

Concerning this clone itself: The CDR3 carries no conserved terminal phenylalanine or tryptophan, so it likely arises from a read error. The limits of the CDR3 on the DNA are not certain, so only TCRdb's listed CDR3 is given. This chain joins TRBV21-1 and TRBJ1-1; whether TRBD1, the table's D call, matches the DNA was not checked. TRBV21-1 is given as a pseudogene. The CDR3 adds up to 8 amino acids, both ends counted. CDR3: CASRGQSE.

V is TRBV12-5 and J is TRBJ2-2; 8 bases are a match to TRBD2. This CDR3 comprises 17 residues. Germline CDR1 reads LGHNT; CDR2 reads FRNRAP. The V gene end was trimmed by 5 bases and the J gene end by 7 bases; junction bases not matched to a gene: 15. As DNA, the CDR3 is TGTGCTAGTGGTAACCCCACGAGCGGGGGCCCCGGCGGGGAGCTGTTTTTT. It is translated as CASGNPTSGGPGGELFF. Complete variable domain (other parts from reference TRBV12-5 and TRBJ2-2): DARVTQTPRHKVTEMGQEVTMRCQPILGHNTVFWYRQTMMQGLELLAYFRNRAPLDDSGMPKDRFSAEMPDATLATLKIQPSEPRDSAVYFCASGNPTSGGPGGELFFGEGSRLTVL.